The 6 T cell receptor beta chains below come from one sample, sequenced in a study of metastatic and nonmetastatic thyroid tumors. TCRdb re-called the PCR reads through MiXCR. Counted here are some 21,000 clones, approximately 25% occurring once; the ten biggest clones make up approximately 5.5%. Patients underwent thyroid surgery, and none had received any treatment before it. Sequencing input: tumor tissue. The receptors were sampled from a female donor with papillary thyroid cancer or a benign thyroid nodule (not recorded which). Some clones in this sample may be carry-over from other donors' samples.

The rearrangement links TRBV18 to TRBJ1-5; D is ambiguous. Germline values: CDR1 KGHSH, CDR2 LQKENI. Between the trimmed V and J ends, which lost 2 bases and 4 bases, there was a span of 12 bases. CDR3 length equals 15 residues. The DNA for the CDR3 is TGTGCCAGCTCACCAAGGACCGCTGAAAATCAGCCCCAGCATTTT. As protein: CASSPRTAENQPQHF.

This clone counts as medium-sized (0.01 to 0.1%). The CDR3 here is CSAREGPRYGYTF. The CDR3 nucleotides are TGCAGTGCTAGAGAAGGACCCCGATATGGCTACACCTTC. The chain couples TRBV20-1 to TRBJ1-2, with D uncertain. Germline-derived CDR1 and CDR2 are DFQATT and SNEGSKA (reference sequence). The CDR3 is 13 residues long. The germline V and J ends were trimmed by 0 bases and 5 bases, with 10 bases remaining between them.

The chain carries TRBV9 and TRBJ2-1, with D perhaps matching TRBD1 (6 bases). Germline V gene data show CDR1 as SGDLS and CDR2 as YYNGEE. The CDR3 contains 15 residues. The V and J ends lost 1 base and 5 bases respectively, with 13 bases between them. Here the CDR3 reads CASSVRTVGHNEQFF. CDR3 DNA sequence: TGTGCCAGCAGCGTACGGACAGTGGGTCACAATGAGCAGTTCTTC.

This clone has a handful of counts. This chain uses TRBV6-5 with TRBJ1-5; D uncertain. The germline gives CDR1 MNHEY, CDR2 SVGAGI. CDR3 size: 17 residues. V lost 0 bases and J 5 bases, leaving 17 bases between the germline ends. This CDR3 reads CASSYSSPGQPHQPQHF. The CDR3 DNA follows: TGTGCCAGCAGTTACTCTTCTCCAGGTCAGCCGCATCAGCCCCAGCATTTT.

The chain links TRBV28 to TRBJ2-7; D may correspond to TRBD1 or TRBD2 (5 bases each). The germline gives CDR1 MDHEN, CDR2 SYDVKM. The CDR3 is 16 residues long. The ends were cut back, 5 bases at V and 4 bases at J, with 21 bases in the middle. CDR3 amino acids: CASSLARRDLIYEQYF. In DNA, the CDR3 is TGTGCCAGCAGTCTAGCTCGCCGGGACCTAATTTACGAGCAGTACTTC.

By sample share, this clone is medium-sized. The chain joins TRBV11-2 to TRBJ2-7, with D hard to call. The CDR3 is 12 amino acids. The V gene's germline CDR1 is SGHAT and CDR2 FQNNGV. V lost 5 bases, J lost 8 bases, and 13 bases lay in between. CDR3 region: CASSLVGAQQYF. The CDR3 DNA follows: TGTGCCAGCAGCCTCGTCGGTGCCCAGCAGTACTTC.